This is a list of T cell receptor beta chains from one sample in a study of Ad26.COV2.S vaccination and SARS-CoV-2 variants. The protocol was immunoSEQ multiplex PCR, while the TCRdb copy is restricted to in-frame clones and leaves out a portion. The sample holds about 440,000 clones; 80% to 95% are singletons and the top ten take around 4.5%. The sample consisted of peripheral blood, taken in a trial of Ad26.COV2.S vaccine versus placebo. The receptor source for this set is a person between 18 and 59 years old who received the Ad26.COV2.S COVID-19 vaccine or a placebo. Both conserved end residues are part of each CDR3. The order of the fields is V gene, J gene, D gene, clone size, CDR3 DNA, CDR3 protein. D genes are given only for firm matches. Where a row states a size, it is once, few, many or the class of an expanded clone; other rows omit it.

TRBV19	TRBJ2-5	TRBD2	.	TGTGCCAGTAAGGGGAGCGGGAGGGCCGAGGAGACCCAGTACTTC	CASKGSGRAEETQYF
TRBV15	TRBJ2-1	.	once	TGTGCCACCAGCAGAGGATACAATGAGCAGTTCTTC	CATSRGYNEQFF
TRBV3-1/TRBV3-2	TRBJ2-1	.	.	TGTGCCAGCAGCCAAGTCGTGAGGAACGGTGAGCAGTTCTTC	CASSQVVRNGEQFF
TRBV30	TRBJ1-4	.	.	TGTGCCTGCAACATAGGGGGTCATGAAAAACTGTTTTTT	CACNIGGHEKLFF
TRBV28	TRBJ2-3	.	.	TGTGCCAGCAGTGACCTGGGACGGGCAGATACGCAGTATTTT	CASSDLGRADTQYF
TRBV7-8	TRBJ2-5	.	.	TGTGCCAGCAGCTTAGACCCCGGTACCGGGGAGACCCAGTACTTC	CASSLDPGTGETQYF
TRBV5-1	TRBJ2-1	.	once	TGCGCCAGCAGCTTGGACGGAGGGGTCGATGAGCAGTTCTTC	CASSLDGGVDEQFF
TRBV3-1/TRBV3-2	TRBJ1-5	TRBD1	once	TGTGCCAGCAGCCATCGCGGACAGGCCAATCAGCCCCAGCATTTT	CASSHRGQANQPQHF
TRBV10-3	TRBJ2-7	.	.	TGTGCCATCAGTGGGGACACCTCCACCTCCTACGAGCAGTACTTC	CAISGDTSTSYEQYF
TRBV19	TRBJ1-1	.	.	TGTGCCAGTAGTATAACGGCAGGGGTGGCTTTCTTT	CASSITAGVAFF
TRBV29-1	TRBJ2-2	.	.	TGCAGCGTTGAAGAACGGGAGTACTCCGGGGAGCTGTTTTTT	CSVEEREYSGELFF
TRBV14	TRBJ2-1	.	.	TGTGCCAGCAGAGACGGACGAGACCTCCAGTTCTTC	CASRDGRDLQFF
TRBV28	TRBJ1-4	.	.	TGTGCCAGCGGCCTGGGCCCCGAACCTAATGAAAAACTGTTTTTT	CASGLGPEPNEKLFF
TRBV5-8	TRBJ2-3	TRBD2	.	TGTGCCAGCAGCTTTGGACTAGCGGGACCAGATACGCAGTATTTT	CASSFGLAGPDTQYF
TRBV9	TRBJ2-2	.	.	TGTGCCAGCAGCGTAGTTGGGACCGGGGAGCTGTTTTTT	CASSVVGTGELFF
TRBV15	TRBJ1-1	TRBD1	.	TGTGCCACCAGCAGGAGACAGGGAGCGAACACTGAAGCTTTCTTT	CATSRRQGANTEAFF
TRBV27	TRBJ2-3	TRBD2	.	TGTGCCAGCAGTTTATCGCCTAGCGGGAGAAATACGCAGTATTTT	CASSLSPSGRNTQYF
TRBV2	TRBJ1-5	.	.	TGTGCCACGACGTTGGACAGCTCAAGGGATCAGCCCCAGCATTTT	CATTLDSSRDQPQHF
TRBV5-4	TRBJ2-7	.	.	TGTGCCAGCAGCGGGCGTGGTGTTGGGGAGCAGTACTTC	CASSGRGVGEQYF
TRBV6-1	TRBJ2-5	.	.	TGTGCCAGCAGTGAACAGTACCAAGAGACCCAGTACTTC	CASSEQYQETQYF